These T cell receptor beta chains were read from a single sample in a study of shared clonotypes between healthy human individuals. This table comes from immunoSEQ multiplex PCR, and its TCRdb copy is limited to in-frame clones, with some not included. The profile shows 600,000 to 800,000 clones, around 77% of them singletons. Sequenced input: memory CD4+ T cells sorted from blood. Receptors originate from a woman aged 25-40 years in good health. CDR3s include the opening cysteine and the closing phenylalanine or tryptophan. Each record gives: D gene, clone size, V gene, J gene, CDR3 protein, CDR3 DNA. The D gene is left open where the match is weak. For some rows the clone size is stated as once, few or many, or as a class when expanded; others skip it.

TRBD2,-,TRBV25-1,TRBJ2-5,CASSTPASGTKETQYF,TGTGCCAGCAGTACCCCAGCTAGCGGGACTAAAGAGACCCAGTACTTC
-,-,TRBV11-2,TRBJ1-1,CASSLIWGPLSTEAFF,TGTGCCAGCAGCTTAATCTGGGGGCCGCTTAGCACTGAAGCTTTCTTT
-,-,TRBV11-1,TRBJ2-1,CASSLERAFYNEQFF,TGTGCCAGCAGCTTAGAGCGGGCCTTTTACAATGAGCAGTTCTTC
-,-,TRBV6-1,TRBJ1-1,CASSEGAGSGTEAFF,TGTGCCAGCAGTGAAGGGGCAGGGAGTGGCACTGAAGCTTTCTTT
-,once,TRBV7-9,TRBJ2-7,CASSLEGQILGEQYF,TGTGCCAGCAGCTTAGAGGGGCAGATTCTAGGCGAGCAGTACTTC
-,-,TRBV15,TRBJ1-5,CATSRDVGSQPQHF,TGTGCCACCAGCAGAGATGTGGGTAGCCAGCCCCAGCATTTT
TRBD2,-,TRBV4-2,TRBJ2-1,CASSLSFSGGAANRPNEQFF,TGTGCCAGCAGCCTATCCTTCTCGGGGGGAGCGGCTAACCGGCCCAATGAGCAGTTCTTC
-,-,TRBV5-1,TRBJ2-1,CASSLDRDARFF,TGCGCCAGCAGCTTAGACCGCGATGCACGGTTCTTC
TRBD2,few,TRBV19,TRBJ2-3,CASSIRLAGVFGTDTQYF,TGTGCCAGTAGTATCAGACTAGCGGGAGTATTTGGCACAGATACGCAGTATTTT
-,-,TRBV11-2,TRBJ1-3,CASSLPGNSRSGNTIYF,TGTGCCAGCAGCTTACCCGGGAACAGTCGCTCTGGAAACACCATATATTTT
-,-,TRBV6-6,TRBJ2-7,CASSYEGVHEQYF,TGTGCCAGCAGTTACGAAGGGGTCCACGAGCAGTACTTC